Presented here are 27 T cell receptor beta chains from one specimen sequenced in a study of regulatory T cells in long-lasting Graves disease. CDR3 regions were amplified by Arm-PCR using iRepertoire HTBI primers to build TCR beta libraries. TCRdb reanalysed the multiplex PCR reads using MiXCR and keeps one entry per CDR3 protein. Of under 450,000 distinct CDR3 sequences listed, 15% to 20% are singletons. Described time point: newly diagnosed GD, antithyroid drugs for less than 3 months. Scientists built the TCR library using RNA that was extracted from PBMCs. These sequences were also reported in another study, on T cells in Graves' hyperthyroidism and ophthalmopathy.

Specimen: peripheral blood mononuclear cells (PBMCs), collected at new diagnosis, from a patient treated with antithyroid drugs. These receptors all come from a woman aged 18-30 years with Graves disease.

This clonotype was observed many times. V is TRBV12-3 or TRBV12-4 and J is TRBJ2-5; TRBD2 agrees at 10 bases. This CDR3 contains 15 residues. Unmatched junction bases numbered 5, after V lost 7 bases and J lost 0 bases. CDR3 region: CASKLSGGYQETQYF. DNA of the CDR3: TGTGCCAGCAAGCTTAGCGGGGGGTACCAAGAGACCCAGTACTTC.

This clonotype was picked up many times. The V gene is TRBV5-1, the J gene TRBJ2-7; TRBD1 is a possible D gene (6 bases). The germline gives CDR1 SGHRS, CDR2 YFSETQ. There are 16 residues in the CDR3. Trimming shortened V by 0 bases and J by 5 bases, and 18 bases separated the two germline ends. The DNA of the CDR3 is TGCGCCAGCAGCTTGGGGGGTGGGGGTTGGACAGACGAGCAGTACTTC. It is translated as CASSLGGGGWTDEQYF.

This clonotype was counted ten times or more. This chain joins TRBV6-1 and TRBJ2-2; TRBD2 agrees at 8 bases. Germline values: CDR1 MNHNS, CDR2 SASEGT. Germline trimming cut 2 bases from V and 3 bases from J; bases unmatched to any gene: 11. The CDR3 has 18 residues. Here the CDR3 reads CASSEMDGGSGDTGELFF. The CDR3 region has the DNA TGTGCCAGCAGTGAAATGGATGGAGGTAGCGGGGACACCGGGGAGCTGTTTTTT.

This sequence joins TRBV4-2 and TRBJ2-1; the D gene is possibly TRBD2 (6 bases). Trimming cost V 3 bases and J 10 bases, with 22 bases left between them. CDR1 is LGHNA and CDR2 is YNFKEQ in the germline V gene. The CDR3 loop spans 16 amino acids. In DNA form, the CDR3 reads TGTGCCAGCAGCCAGGCTTCTCGAGGGGAGGTAGAGGAGCAGTTCTTC. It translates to CASSQASRGEVEEQFF.

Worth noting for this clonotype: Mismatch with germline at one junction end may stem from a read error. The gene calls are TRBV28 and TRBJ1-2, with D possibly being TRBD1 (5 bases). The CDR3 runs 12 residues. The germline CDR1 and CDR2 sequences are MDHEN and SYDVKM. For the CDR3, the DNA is TGTGTCAGCAGTTGGCAGGGAGTAGGGTACACCTTC. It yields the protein CVSSWQGVGYTF.

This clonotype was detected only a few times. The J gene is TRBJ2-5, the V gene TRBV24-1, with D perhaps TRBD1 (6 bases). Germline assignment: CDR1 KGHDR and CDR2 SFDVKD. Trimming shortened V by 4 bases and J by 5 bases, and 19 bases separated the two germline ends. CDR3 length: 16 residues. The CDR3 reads CATSENTDSHRETQYF. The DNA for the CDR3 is TGTGCCACCAGTGAGAACACGGACAGCCATCGGGAGACCCAGTACTTC.

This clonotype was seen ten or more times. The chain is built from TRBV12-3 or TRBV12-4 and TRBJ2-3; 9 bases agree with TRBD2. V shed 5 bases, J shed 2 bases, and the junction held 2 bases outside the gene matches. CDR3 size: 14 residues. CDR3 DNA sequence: TGTGCCAGCAGTCGGACTAGCGACACAGATACGCAGTATTTT. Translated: CASSRTSDTDTQYF.

The DNA for the CDR3 is TGTGCCAGCAGTGAATGGCGGATGGGCAGCAATCAGCCCCAGCATTTT. It specifies CASSEWRMGSNQPQHF. The V and J genes are TRBV6-2 or TRBV6-3 and TRBJ1-5; unclear D gene. The CDR3 is 16 residues long. V was pared by 5 bases and J by 1 base, with 15 bases between. In germline, CDR1 is MNHEY, CDR2 SVGEGT.

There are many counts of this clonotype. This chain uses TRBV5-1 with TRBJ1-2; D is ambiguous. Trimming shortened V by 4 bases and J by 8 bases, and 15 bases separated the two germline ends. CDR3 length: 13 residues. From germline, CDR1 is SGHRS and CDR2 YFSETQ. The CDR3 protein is CASSKSGREGYTF. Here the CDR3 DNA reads TGCGCCAGCAGCAAATCCGGGCGAGAAGGCTACACCTTC.

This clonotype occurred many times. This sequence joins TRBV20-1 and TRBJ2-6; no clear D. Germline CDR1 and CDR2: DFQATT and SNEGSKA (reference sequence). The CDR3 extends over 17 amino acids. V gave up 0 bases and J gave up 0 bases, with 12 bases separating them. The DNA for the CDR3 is TGCAGTGCTAGAGATCTTCGTCTGAACTCTGGGGCCAACGTCCTGACTTTC. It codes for CSARDLRLNSGANVLTF.

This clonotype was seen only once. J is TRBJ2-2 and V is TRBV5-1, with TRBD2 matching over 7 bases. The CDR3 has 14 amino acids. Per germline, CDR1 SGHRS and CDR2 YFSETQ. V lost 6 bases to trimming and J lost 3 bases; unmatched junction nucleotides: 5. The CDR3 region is CASTPGGDTGELFF. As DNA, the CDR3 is TGCGCCAGCACCCCTGGGGGGGACACCGGGGAGCTGTTTTTT.

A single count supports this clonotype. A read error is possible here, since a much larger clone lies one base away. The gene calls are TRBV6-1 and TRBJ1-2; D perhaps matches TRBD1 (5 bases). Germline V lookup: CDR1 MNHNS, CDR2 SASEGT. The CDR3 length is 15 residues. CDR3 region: CARSEQDGANYGYTF. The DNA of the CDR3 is TGTGCCCGCAGTGAACAGGACGGCGCTAACTATGGCTACACCTTC.

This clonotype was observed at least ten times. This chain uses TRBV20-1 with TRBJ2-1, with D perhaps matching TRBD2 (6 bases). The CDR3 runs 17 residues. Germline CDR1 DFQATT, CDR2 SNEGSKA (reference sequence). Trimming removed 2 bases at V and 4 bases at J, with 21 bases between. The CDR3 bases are TGCAGTGCTAGAAGTCGGGGAAGGGAGGCGGTTTACAATGAGCAGTTCTTC. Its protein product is CSARSRGREAVYNEQFF.

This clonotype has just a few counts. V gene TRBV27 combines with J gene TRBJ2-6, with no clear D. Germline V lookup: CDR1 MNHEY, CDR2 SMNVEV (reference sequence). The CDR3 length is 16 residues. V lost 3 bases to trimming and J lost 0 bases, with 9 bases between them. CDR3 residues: CASSFQDNSGANVLTF. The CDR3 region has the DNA TGTGCCAGCAGTTTTCAGGATAACTCTGGGGCCAACGTCCTGACTTTC.

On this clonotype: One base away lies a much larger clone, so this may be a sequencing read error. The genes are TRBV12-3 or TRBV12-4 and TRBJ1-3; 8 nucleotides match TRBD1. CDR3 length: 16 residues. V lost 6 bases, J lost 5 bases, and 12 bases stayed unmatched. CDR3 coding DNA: TGTGCCAGCAGCCCCGGGGCAGGACAGGGCCGAAACACCATATATTTT. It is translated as CASSPGAGQGRNTIYF.

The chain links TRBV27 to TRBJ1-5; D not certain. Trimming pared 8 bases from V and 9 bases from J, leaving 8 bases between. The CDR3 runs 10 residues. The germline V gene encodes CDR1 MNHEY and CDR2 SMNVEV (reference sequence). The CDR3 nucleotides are TGTGCCAGCTCTCTGTGGCCCCAGCATTTT. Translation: CASSLWPQHF.

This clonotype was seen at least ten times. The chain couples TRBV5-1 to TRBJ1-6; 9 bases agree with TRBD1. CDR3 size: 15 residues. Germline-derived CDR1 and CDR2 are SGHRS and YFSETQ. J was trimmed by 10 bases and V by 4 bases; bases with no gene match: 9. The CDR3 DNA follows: TGCGCCAGCAGCCGGGGACAGGGAGTGGGCTCACCCCTCCACTTT. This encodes CASSRGQGVGSPLHF.

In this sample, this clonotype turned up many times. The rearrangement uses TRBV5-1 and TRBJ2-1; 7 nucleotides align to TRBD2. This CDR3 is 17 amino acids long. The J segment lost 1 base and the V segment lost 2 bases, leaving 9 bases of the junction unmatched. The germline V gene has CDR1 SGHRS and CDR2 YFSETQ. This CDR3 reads CASSFHQGGRSYNEQFF. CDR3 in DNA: TGCGCCAGCAGCTTCCACCAGGGAGGGCGGTCCTACAATGAGCAGTTCTTC. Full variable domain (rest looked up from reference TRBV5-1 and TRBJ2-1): KAGVTQTPRYLIKTRGQQVTLSCSPISGHRSVSWYQQTPGQGLQFLFEYFSETQRNKGNFPGRFSGRQFSNSRSEMNVSTLELGDSALYLCASSFHQGGRSYNEQFFGPGTRLTVL.

The CDR3 region is CASSVTAAGPYEQYF. CDR3 sequence (DNA): TGTGCCAGCAGCGTAACAGCGGCAGGGCCCTACGAGCAGTACTTC. This sequence joins TRBV9 and TRBJ2-7; possibly TRBD1 or TRBD2 for D (5 bases each). V was cut by 1 base and J by 2 bases, with 13 bases left in between. The CDR3 totals 15 residues. The V gene's germline CDR1 is SGDLS and CDR2 YYNGEE.

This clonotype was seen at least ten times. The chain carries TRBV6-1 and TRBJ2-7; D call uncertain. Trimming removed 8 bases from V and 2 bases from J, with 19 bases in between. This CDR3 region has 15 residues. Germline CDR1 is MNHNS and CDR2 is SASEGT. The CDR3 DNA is TGTGCCAGCTCTTTCCGTGCGGAACGTGCCTACGAGCAGTACTTC. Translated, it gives CASSFRAERAYEQYF.

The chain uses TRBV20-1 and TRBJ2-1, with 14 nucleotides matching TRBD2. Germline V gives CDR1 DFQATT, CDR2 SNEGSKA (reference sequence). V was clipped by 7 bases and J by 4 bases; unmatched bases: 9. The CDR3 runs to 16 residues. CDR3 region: CSVGTSGGTRYNEQFF. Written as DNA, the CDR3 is TGCAGTGTGGGGACTAGCGGGGGTACCAGGTACAATGAGCAGTTCTTC.

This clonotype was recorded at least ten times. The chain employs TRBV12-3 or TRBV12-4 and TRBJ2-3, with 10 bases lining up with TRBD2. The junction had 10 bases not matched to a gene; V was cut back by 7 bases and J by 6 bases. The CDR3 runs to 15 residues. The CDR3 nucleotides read TGTGCCAGCACCGGCGTAGCGGGGGGCCGGGATACGCAGTATTTT. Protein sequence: CASTGVAGGRDTQYF.

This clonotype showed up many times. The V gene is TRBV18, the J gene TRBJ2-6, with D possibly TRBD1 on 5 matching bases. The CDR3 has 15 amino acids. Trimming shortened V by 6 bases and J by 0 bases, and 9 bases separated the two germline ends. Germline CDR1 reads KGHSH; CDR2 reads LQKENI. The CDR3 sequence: CASSLTGSGANVLTF. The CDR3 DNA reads TGTGCCAGCTCGCTAACAGGCTCTGGGGCCAACGTCCTGACTTTC.

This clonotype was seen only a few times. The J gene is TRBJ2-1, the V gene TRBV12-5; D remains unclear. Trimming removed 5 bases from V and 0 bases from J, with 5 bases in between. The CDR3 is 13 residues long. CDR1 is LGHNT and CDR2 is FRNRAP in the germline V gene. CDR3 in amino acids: CASGKSSYNEQFF. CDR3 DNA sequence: TGTGCTAGTGGTAAAAGCTCCTACAATGAGCAGTTCTTC.

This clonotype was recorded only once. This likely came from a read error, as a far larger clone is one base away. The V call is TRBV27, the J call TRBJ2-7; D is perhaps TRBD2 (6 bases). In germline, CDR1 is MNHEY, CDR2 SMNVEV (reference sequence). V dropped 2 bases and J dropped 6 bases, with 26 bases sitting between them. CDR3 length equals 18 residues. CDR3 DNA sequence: TGTGCCAGCAGTTTAAGGGGTGGCGGGGTCTTTGAGTTGGGCGAGCAGTACTTC. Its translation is CASSLRGGGVFELGEQYF.

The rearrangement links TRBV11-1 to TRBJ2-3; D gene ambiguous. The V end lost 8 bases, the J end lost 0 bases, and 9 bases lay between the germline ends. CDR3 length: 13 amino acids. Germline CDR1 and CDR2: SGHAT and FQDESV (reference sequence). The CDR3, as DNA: TGTGCCAGCGGCCTACTTAGCACAGATACGCAGTATTTT. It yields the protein CASGLLSTDTQYF.

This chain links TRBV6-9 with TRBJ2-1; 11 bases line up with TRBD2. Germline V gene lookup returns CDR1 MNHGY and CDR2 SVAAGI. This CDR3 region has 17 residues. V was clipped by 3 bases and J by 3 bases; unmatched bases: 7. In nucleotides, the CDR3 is TGTGCCAGCAGTTACTTGGAGGGACTAGCGGACTACAATGAGCAGTTCTTC. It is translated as CASSYLEGLADYNEQFF.